Listed below are T cell receptor beta chains from one sample, sequenced in a study of PD-L1 blockade in urothelial cancer. Measured with immunoSEQ multiplex PCR; TCRdb has only the in-frame clones, and not every one. The sample records about 41,000 clones, 70% to 90% being singletons. The sample was PBMCs, taken around atezolizumab (anti-PD-L1) treatment. The source is a man aged 70 or older with urothelial cancer. CDR3s include the opening cysteine and the closing phenylalanine or tryptophan. D genes are given only for firm matches. Not every row has a clone size; where given, it reads once, few, many or a size class.

CDR3aa | CDR3nt | j_gene | v_gene | d_gene | abundance
CASRPPPDRGRTGELFF | TGTGCCAGCAGACCCCCTCCGGACAGGGGAAGAACCGGGGAGCTGTTTTTT | TRBJ2-2 | TRBV7-9 | TRBD1 | NA
CASSLAWGQNYGYTF | TGCGCCAGCAGCTTGGCCTGGGGCCAGAACTATGGCTACACCTTC | TRBJ1-2 | TRBV5-1 | NA | NA
CASSLGLAGQETQYF | TGTGCCAGCAGCTTGGGACTAGCCGGACAAGAGACCCAGTACTTC | TRBJ2-5 | TRBV7-9 | TRBD2 | NA
CASTGGSSNQPQHF | TGTGCCAGCACAGGAGGCAGCAGCAATCAGCCCCAGCATTTT | TRBJ1-5 | TRBV2 | NA | NA
CASSLGEGRRNGYTF | TGCGCCAGCAGCTTGGGGGAGGGGAGGAGGAATGGCTACACCTTC | TRBJ1-2 | TRBV5-1 | NA | NA
CASSPGTGARGAFF | TGTGCCAGCTCACCAGGGACAGGGGCCCGGGGGGCTTTCTTT | TRBJ1-1 | TRBV18 | TRBD1 | NA
CASSQDPPTSGNTDTQYF | TGCGCCAGCAGCCAAGATCCCCCGACTAGCGGGAACACAGATACGCAGTATTTT | TRBJ2-3 | TRBV4-1 | TRBD2 | NA
CASSQTSGRSETQYF | TGTGCCAGCAGTCAGACTAGCGGGAGGTCGGAGACCCAGTACTTC | TRBJ2-5 | TRBV2 | TRBD2 | NA
CASSVGTSGKRGVEQFF | TGTGCCAGCAGCGTGGGGACTAGCGGGAAACGGGGGGTTGAGCAGTTCTTC | TRBJ2-1 | TRBV7-8 | TRBD2 | NA
CASSLQGARSYEQYF | TGTGCCAGCAGCTTGCAGGGGGCAAGATCCTACGAGCAGTACTTC | TRBJ2-7 | TRBV5-5 | TRBD1 | NA
CASSPGLAYNEQFF | TGCGCCAGCAGCCCTGGACTAGCGTACAATGAGCAGTTCTTC | TRBJ2-1 | TRBV5-1 | TRBD2 | NA
CARLCEGLMDTEAFF | TGTGCCAGACTGTGCGAGGGACTGATGGACACTGAAGCTTTCTTT | TRBJ1-1 | TRBV21-1 | NA | NA
CASSLAGAGGPSEQYF | TGTGCCAGCAGCTTAGCAGGAGCGGGAGGGCCTTCCGAGCAGTACTTC | TRBJ2-7 | TRBV7-2 | TRBD2 | NA
CASSLTTGRPSYEQYF | TGCGCCAGCAGCTTGACGACAGGTCGACCATCCTACGAGCAGTACTTC | TRBJ2-7 | TRBV5-1 | NA | few
CSVGSGQFKLNTEAFF | TGCAGCGTTGGGTCGGGTCAGTTTAAATTGAACACTGAAGCTTTCTTT | TRBJ1-1 | TRBV29-1 | NA | NA
CSAGQGRTEAFF | TGCAGCGCTGGACAGGGCCGCACTGAAGCTTTCTTT | TRBJ1-1 | TRBV29-1 | TRBD1 | NA
CASSLPGTSETGELFF | TGCGCCAGCAGCTTACCCGGGACTAGTGAGACCGGGGAGCTGTTTTTT | TRBJ2-2 | TRBV5-1 | TRBD2 | NA
CASSQQGIGEKLFF | TGTGCCAGCAGCCAACAGGGGATAGGTGAAAAACTGTTTTTT | TRBJ1-4 | TRBV7-6 | TRBD1 | NA
CASSIGGGLGEKLFF | TGTGCCAGCAGCATAGGGGGGGGTCTTGGAGAAAAACTGTTTTTT | TRBJ1-4 | TRBV7-9 | NA | NA
CASSLSGLAGGDTGELFF | TGCGCCAGCAGCTTGTCGGGACTAGCGGGAGGAGATACCGGGGAGCTGTTTTTT | TRBJ2-2 | TRBV5-1 | TRBD2 | NA
CASSIVGTVDYEQYF | TGTGCCAGTAGTATTGTGGGCACCGTAGACTACGAGCAGTACTTC | TRBJ2-7 | TRBV19 | NA | NA
CASTSGRVPYEQYF | TGTGCCAGCACTAGCGGGAGGGTCCCCTACGAGCAGTACTTC | TRBJ2-7 | TRBV2 | TRBD2 | NA
CASSVDPVGAGGDNEQFF | TGTGCCAGCAGCGTAGACCCGGTTGGAGCGGGAGGAGACAATGAGCAGTTCTTC | TRBJ2-1 | TRBV9 | TRBD2 | NA
CASSLNQGGYGYTF | TGCGCCAGCAGCTTGAATCAGGGGGGCTATGGCTACACCTTC | TRBJ1-2 | TRBV5-1 | TRBD1 | NA
CASSRAYEQYF | TGTGCCAGCAGTCGCGCCTACGAGCAGTACTTC | TRBJ2-7 | TRBV6-1 | NA | NA
CASSYSRYYEQFF | TGTGCCAGCAGTTACTCGAGGTACTATGAGCAGTTCTTC | TRBJ2-1 | TRBV6-5 | NA | NA
CASSDLGGRTEAFF | TGTGCCAGCAGTGACTTAGGGGGCCGGACTGAAGCTTTCTTT | TRBJ1-1 | TRBV2 | TRBD1 | NA
CASSTDRGTDTQYF | TGTGCCAGTAGTACGGACAGGGGAACAGATACGCAGTATTTT | TRBJ2-3 | TRBV19 | TRBD1 | once
CASSIDSGPGNQPQHF | TGTGCCAGTAGTATAGATTCGGGTCCGGGAAATCAGCCCCAGCATTTT | TRBJ1-5 | TRBV19 | NA | NA
CASSSGSSYEEQYF | TGCGCCAGCAGCTCGGGGTCGTCCTACGAGGAGCAGTACTTC | TRBJ2-7 | TRBV5-1 | NA | NA
CASTPRAFF | TGTGCCAGCACTCCCAGGGCTTTCTTT | TRBJ1-1 | TRBV21-1 | NA | once
CASSPNEELTTYEQYF | TGTGCCAGCAGCCCCAACGAGGAGCTCACGACCTACGAGCAGTACTTC | TRBJ2-7 | TRBV5-5 | NA | NA
CASSSLDSSYTDTQYF | TGTGCCAGCAGTTCCCTGGACTCATCCTACACAGATACGCAGTATTTT | TRBJ2-3 | TRBV27 | NA | NA
CASSLYRDSTYEQYF | TGTGCCAGCAGCCTCTACCGGGACTCCACCTACGAGCAGTACTTC | TRBJ2-7 | TRBV4-2 | NA | NA
CASSPGGSGSETQYF | TGCGCCAGCAGCCCCGGCGGTAGCGGGTCGGAGACCCAGTACTTC | TRBJ2-5 | TRBV5-1 | TRBD2 | NA
CASSPAGQGLNYGYTF | TGTGCCAGCAGTCCCGCCGGGCAGGGCCTTAACTATGGCTACACCTTC | TRBJ1-2 | TRBV27 | NA | NA
CASSQENAGTYEQYF | TGTGCCAGCAGCCAAGAGAATGCAGGTACCTACGAGCAGTACTTC | TRBJ2-7 | TRBV4-2 | NA | once
CASSLQSGEETQYF | TGTGCCAGCAGCTTGCAGAGCGGAGAAGAGACCCAGTACTTC | TRBJ2-5 | TRBV5-6 | NA | NA
CASGAGGNQETQYF | TGCGCCAGCGGGGCAGGGGGGAACCAAGAGACCCAGTACTTC | TRBJ2-5 | TRBV5-1 | NA | NA
CASSPGQGGAFF | TGTGCCAGCAGTCCGGGACAGGGAGGCGCTTTCTTT | TRBJ1-1 | TRBV27 | TRBD1 | NA